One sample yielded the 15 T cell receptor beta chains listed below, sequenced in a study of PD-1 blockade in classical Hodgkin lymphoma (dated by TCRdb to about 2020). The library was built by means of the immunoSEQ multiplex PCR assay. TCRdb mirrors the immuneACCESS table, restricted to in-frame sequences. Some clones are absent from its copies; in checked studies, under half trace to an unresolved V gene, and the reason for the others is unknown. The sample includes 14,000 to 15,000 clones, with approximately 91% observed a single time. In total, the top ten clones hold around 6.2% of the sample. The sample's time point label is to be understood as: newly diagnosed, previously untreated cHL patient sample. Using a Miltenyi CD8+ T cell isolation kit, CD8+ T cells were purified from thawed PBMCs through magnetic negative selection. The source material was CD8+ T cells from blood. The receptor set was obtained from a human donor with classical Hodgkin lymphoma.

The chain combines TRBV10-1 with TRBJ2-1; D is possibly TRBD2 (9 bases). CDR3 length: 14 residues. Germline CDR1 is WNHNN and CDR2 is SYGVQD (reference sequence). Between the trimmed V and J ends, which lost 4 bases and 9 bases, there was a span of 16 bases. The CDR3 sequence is CASSVLAGTGEQFF. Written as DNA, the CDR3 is TGCGCCAGCAGTGTGCTAGCGGGGACAGGTGAGCAGTTCTTC.

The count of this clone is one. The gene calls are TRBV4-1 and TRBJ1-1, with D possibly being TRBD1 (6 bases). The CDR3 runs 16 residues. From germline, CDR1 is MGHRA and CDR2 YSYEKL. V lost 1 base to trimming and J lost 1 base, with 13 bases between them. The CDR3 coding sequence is TGCGCCAGCAGCCAAGTCCTCGACAGGCAGAACACTGAAGCTTTCTTT. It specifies CASSQVLDRQNTEAFF.

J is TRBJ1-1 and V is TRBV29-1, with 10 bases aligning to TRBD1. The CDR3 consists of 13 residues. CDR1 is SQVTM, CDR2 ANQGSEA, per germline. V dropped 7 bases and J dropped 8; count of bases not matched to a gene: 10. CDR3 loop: CSAVGQGGVEAFF. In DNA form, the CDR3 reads TGCAGCGCCGTCGGACAGGGGGGTGTGGAAGCTTTCTTT.

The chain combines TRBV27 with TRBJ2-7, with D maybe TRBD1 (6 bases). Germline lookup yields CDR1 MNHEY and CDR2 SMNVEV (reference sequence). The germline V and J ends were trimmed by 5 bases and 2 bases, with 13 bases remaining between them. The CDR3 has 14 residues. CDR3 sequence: CASSPGAGAYEQYV. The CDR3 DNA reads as TGTGCCAGCAGTCCCGGGGCAGGGGCCTACGAGCAGTACGTC.

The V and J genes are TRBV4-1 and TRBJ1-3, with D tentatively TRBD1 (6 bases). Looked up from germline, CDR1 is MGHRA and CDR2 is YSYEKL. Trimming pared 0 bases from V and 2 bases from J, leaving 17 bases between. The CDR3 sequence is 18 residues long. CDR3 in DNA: TGCGCCAGCAGCCAAGATCACGGGGGCCGAGAACCTGGAAACACCATATATTTT. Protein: CASSQDHGGREPGNTIYF.

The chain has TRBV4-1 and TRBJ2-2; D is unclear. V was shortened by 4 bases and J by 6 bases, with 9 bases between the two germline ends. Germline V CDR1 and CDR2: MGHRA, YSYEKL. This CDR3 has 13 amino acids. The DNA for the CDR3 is TGCGCCAGCAGCCTAAGGGAAGCCGGGGAGCTGTTTTTT. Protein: CASSLREAGELFF.

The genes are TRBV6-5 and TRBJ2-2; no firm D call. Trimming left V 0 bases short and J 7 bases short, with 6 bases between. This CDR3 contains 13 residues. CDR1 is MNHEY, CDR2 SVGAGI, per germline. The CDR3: CASSYSGRGELFF. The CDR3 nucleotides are TGTGCCAGCAGTTACTCAGGTCGCGGGGAGCTGTTTTTT.

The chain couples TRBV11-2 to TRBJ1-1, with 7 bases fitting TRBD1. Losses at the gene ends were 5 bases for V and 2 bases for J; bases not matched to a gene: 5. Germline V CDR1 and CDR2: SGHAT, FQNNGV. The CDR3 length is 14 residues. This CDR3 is CASSPGQLNTEAFF. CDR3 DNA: TGTGCCAGCAGCCCGGGACAGCTCAACACTGAAGCTTTCTTT.

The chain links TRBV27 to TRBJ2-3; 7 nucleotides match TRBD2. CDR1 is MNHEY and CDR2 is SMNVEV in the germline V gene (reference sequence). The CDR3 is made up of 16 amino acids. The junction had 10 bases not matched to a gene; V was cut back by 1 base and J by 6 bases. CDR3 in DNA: TGTGCCAGCAGTTTATATGGCGGGAGAAGCCTGGATACGCAGTATTTT. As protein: CASSLYGGRSLDTQYF.

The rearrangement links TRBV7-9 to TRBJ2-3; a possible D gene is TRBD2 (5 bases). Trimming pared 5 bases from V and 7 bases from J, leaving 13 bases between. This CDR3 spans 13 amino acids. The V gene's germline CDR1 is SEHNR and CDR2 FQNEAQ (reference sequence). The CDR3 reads CASSPLMTNTQYF. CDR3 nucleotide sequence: TGTGCCAGCAGCCCCCTGATGACTAATACGCAGTATTTT.

CDR3 sequence reads: CASRAGAGAYEQYF. The CDR3 DNA is TGTGCCAGTAGGGCTGGAGCGGGAGCCTACGAGCAGTACTTC. The chain links TRBV19 to TRBJ2-7, with TRBD2 matching over 8 bases. The V segment lost 6 bases and the J segment 2 bases; nucleotides outside the gene matches: 6. The CDR3 consists of 14 residues. Germline V gene lookup returns CDR1 LNHDA and CDR2 SQIVND (reference sequence).

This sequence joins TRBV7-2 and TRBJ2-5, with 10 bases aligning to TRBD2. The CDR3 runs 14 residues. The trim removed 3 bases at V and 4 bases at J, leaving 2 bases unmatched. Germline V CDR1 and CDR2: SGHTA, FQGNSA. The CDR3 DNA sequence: TGTGCCAGCAGCTTGGGACTAGCGCCAGAGACCCAGTACTTC. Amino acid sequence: CASSLGLAPETQYF.

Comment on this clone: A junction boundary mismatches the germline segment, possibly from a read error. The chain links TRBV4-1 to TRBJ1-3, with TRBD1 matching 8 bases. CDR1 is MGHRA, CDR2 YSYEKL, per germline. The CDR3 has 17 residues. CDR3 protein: CASGQWQGARGGNTIYF. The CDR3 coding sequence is TGCGCCAGCGGCCAATGGCAGGGGGCGAGGGGTGGAAACACCATATATTTT.

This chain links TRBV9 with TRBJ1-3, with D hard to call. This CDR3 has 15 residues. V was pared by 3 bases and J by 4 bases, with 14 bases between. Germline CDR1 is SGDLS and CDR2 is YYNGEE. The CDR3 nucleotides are TGTGCCAGCAGCGCCAGTGGATCGTCAGGAAACACCATATATTTT. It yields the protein CASSASGSSGNTIYF.

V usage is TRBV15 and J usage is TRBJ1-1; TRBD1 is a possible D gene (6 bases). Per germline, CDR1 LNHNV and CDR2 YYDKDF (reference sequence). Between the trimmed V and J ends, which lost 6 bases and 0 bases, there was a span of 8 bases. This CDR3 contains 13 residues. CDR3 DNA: TGTGCCACCAGGAACAGGGTGAACACTGAAGCTTTCTTT. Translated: CATRNRVNTEAFF.